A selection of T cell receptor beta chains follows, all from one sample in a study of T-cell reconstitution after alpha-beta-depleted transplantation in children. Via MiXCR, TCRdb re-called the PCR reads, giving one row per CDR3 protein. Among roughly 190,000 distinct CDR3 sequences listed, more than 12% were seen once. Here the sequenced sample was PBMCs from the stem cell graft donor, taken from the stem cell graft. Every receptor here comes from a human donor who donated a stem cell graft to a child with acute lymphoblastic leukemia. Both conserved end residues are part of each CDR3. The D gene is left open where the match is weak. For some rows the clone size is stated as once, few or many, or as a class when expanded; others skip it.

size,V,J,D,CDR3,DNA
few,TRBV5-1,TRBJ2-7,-,CASSSRSSYEQYF,TGCGCCAGCAGCTCCCGGTCATCCTACGAGCAGTACTTC
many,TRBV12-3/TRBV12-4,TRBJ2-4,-,CASSLRGAGGRSFQYF,TGTGCCAGCAGTTTGAGAGGGGCAGGGGGGAGGTCTTTTCAGTACTTC
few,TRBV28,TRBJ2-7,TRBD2,CAVTGTNSYEQYF,TGTGCCGTCACCGGGACTAACTCCTACGAGCAGTACTTC
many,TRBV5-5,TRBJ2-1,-,CASSLGVIEQFF,TGTGCCAGCAGCTTGGGCGTCATCGAGCAGTTCTTC
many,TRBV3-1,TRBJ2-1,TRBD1,CASSQRGPGQFF,TGTGCCAGCAGCCAAAGGGGGCCGGGGCAGTTCTTC
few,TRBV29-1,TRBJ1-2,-,CSVGESTPPGYTF,TGCAGCGTTGGAGAGTCGACCCCGCCTGGCTACACCTTC
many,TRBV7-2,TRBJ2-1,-,CASSLGYSSYNEQFF,TGTGCCAGCAGCTTGGGCTACTCCTCCTACAATGAGCAGTTCTTC
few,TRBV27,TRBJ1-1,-,CASSHRPGNTEAFF,TGTGCCAGCAGTCACCGACCAGGGAACACTGAAGCTTTCTTT
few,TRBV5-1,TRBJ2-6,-,CASSLVSGGLAMGANGLTF,TGCGCCAGCAGCTTGGTTTCGGGAGGCCTAGCTATGGGGGCCAACGGCCTGACTTTC
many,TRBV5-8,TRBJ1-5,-,CASSSRKDNQPQHF,TGTGCCAGCAGCTCCAGGAAGGACAATCAGCCCCAGCATTTT
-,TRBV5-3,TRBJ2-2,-,CARSGRVVSGELFF,TGTGCCAGGAGCGGCAGGGTGGTCTCCGGGGAGCTGTTTTTT
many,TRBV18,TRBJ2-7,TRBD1,CASSLGQDYEQYF,TGTGCCAGCTCCCTGGGACAGGACTACGAGCAGTACTTC
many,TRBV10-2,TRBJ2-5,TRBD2,CASSESLATETQYF,TGCGCCAGCAGTGAGTCACTAGCGACAGAGACCCAGTACTTC
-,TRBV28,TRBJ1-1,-,CATLRGMNTEAFF,TGTGCCACCCTGAGGGGAATGAACACTGAAGCTTTCTTT
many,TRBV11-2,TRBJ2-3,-,CASSLRHTDTQYF,TGTGCCAGCAGCTTACGCCACACAGATACGCAGTATTTT
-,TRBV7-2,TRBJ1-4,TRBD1,CASSLGQGVRGEKLFF,TGTGCCAGCAGCTTGGGACAGGGGGTTAGGGGCGAAAAACTGTTTTTT
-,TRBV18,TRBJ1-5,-,CASSSAGGPWPQHF,TGTGCCAGCTCATCGGCGGGAGGACCGTGGCCCCAGCATTTT
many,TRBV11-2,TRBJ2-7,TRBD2,CASSSSRREGLLQYF,TGTGCCAGCAGCTCCTCCCGGCGGGAGGGCCTCCTGCAGTACTTC
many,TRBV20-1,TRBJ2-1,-,CSARSLISSYNEQFF,TGCAGTGCTAGGAGTCTCATTAGCTCCTACAATGAGCAGTTCTTC
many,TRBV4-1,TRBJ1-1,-,CASSQVKALDFNTEAFF,TGCGCCAGCAGCCAAGTAAAGGCACTCGACTTTAACACTGAAGCTTTCTTT
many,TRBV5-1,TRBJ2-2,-,CASSKGVAGELFF,TGCGCCAGCAGCAAGGGGGTAGCCGGGGAGCTGTTTTTT
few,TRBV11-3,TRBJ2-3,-,CASSFEGGLTDTQYF,TGTGCCAGCAGCTTTGAGGGCGGTCTCACAGATACGCAGTATTTT
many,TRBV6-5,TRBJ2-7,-,CASSRTVIPYEQYF,TGTGCCAGCAGTAGGACAGTGATTCCCTACGAGCAGTACTTC
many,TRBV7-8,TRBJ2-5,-,CASSFPEGAKETQYF,TGTGCCAGCAGCTTCCCCGAGGGTGCTAAAGAGACCCAGTACTTC
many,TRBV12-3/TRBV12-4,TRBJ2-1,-,CASSFGSVLTNEQFF,TGTGCCAGCAGTTTCGGCAGCGTCCTTACCAATGAGCAGTTCTTC
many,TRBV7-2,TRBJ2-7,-,CASSLSWVGSYEQYF,TGTGCCAGCAGCTTAAGTTGGGTTGGCTCCTACGAGCAGTACTTC
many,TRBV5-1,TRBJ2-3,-,CASSWQGWGTDTQYF,TGCGCCAGCAGCTGGCAGGGGTGGGGCACAGATACGCAGTATTTT
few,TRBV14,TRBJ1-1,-,CASSKGPKAFF,TGTGCCAGCAGCAAGGGCCCTAAAGCTTTCTTT
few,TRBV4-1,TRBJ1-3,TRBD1,CASSQAQQGGSGNTIYF,TGCGCCAGCAGCCAGGCCCAGCAGGGGGGCTCTGGAAACACCATATATTTT
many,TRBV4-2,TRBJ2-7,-,CASRLGLGEQYF,TGTGCCAGCAGGTTGGGGTTGGGGGAGCAGTACTTC
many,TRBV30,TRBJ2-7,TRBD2,CAWSDPGLAGRRGEQYF,TGTGCCTGGAGTGACCCGGGACTAGCGGGGAGAAGAGGCGAGCAGTACTTC